Ten or more counts support the clone carrying this T cell receptor beta chain. Its antigen is unidentified. This CDR3 contains 12 residues. V was pared by 6 bases and J by 5 bases, with 4 bases of the junction left unmatched. Germline CDR1 reads SQVTM; CDR2 reads ANQGSEA. The sample is drawn from a study of identical twins. Findings of the study overall: Out-of-frame alpha sequences shared by twins were enriched for low generation probability. A lower insertion count was a feature of abundant cord blood beta clonotypes, with no such feature in memory repertoires.

A universal primer site was incorporated via template switching, and the cDNA contained unique molecular identifiers. TCRdb re-derived calls from the 5' RACE reads in MiXCR, one entry per CDR3 protein. The data show 700,000 or so distinct CDR3 sequences, under 9% seen once. These data are also associated with another study on yellow fever vaccine responses in identical twins.

The receptor was isolated from a woman aged 18-30 years in good health. This chain connects TRBV29-1 to TRBJ2-7; 10 nucleotides align to TRBD1. The specimen was PBMCs. The CDR3 loop is CSVRQGANEQYF. CDR3 DNA sequence: TGCAGCGTAAGACAGGGGGCTAACGAGCAGTACTTC.